The source of this TCR beta chain is a study of blood T cell repertoires in COVID-19. About the study: Acute-phase and convalescent COVID-19 samples originated in the United States, Italy and Spain. Sources were T cells, B-cell-depleted T cells, or PBMCs; the material itself was cDNA or gDNA.

This CDR3 has 14 residues. Trimming removed 4 bases from V and 5 bases from J, with 13 bases in between. Germline V gene lookup returns CDR1 SGHNT and CDR2 YYREEE (reference sequence). Produced via immunoSEQ multiplex PCR; TCRdb's table is partial and in-frame only. The sample consists of tens of thousands of clones, approximately 91% of them appearing once. The chain couples TRBV5-4 to TRBJ2-1; a weak D match, TRBD1 (6 bases). The TCR was taken from a man between 65 and 79 years old with active COVID-19. The sample taken for sequencing was peripheral blood. Written as DNA, the CDR3 is TGTGCCAGCAGCCTGCTCTCAGGGGACAATGAGCAGTTCTTC. Translation gives CASSLLSGDNEQFF.